The 25 T cell receptor beta chains presented below share a single source sample, sequenced in a study of blood T cell repertoires in COVID-19. Clones were read by immunoSEQ multiplex PCR, and TCRdb kept only the in-frame ones, dropping some. The table has about 88,000 clones, around nine tenths seen once. Sequenced material: peripheral blood. Receptors originate from a woman of 80 years or more with acute or convalescent COVID-19.

V is TRBV9 and J is TRBJ1-2, with 7 bases aligning to TRBD1. The V and J ends lost 3 bases and 4 bases, in that order; junction bases with no gene match: 9. Germline CDR1 reads SGDLS; CDR2 reads YYNGEE. The CDR3 extends over 15 amino acids. This CDR3 is CASSGTGALGYGYTF. Here the CDR3 DNA reads TGTGCCAGCAGCGGGACAGGAGCTCTCGGCTATGGCTACACCTTC.

The rearrangement joins TRBV5-6 to TRBJ2-1; 8 bases fit TRBD2. V shed 4 bases and J 3 bases; nucleotides not matched to a gene: 9. Germline-derived CDR1 and CDR2 are SGHDT and YYEEEE. The CDR3 extends over 16 amino acids. The CDR3 spells CASSLTGSGDYNEQFF. In nucleotides, the CDR3 is TGTGCCAGCAGCCTGACGGGTAGCGGGGACTACAATGAGCAGTTCTTC.

The J gene is TRBJ2-3, the V gene TRBV6-5; a weak D match, TRBD1 (6 bases). Trimming stripped 4 bases from V and 6 bases from J, with 20 bases between. There are 16 residues in the CDR3. Germline CDR1 MNHEY, CDR2 SVGAGI. CDR3 DNA: TGTGCCAGCAGTTTAGTCCTCGGGACAAGTTCCGATACGCAGTATTTT. Encoded protein: CASSLVLGTSSDTQYF.

The chain has TRBV12-3 or TRBV12-4 and TRBJ1-5, with D unclear. Trimming cost V 2 bases and J 12 bases, with 14 bases left between them. This CDR3 is built from 13 residues. CDR3 sequence reads: CASSLPQLRVQHF. The CDR3 DNA reads as TGTGCCAGCAGTTTACCCCAGCTGAGGGTCCAGCATTTT.

The gene calls are TRBV18 and TRBJ1-1; D possibly corresponds to TRBD1 (6 bases). Trimming left V 0 bases short and J 4 bases short, with 6 bases between. CDR1 is KGHSH and CDR2 is LQKENI in the germline V gene. This CDR3 is built from 13 residues. CDR3 residues: CASSPPGATEAFF. The CDR3 DNA sequence: TGTGCCAGCTCACCACCGGGGGCCACTGAAGCTTTCTTT.

This chain joins TRBV30 and TRBJ2-1, with TRBD2 identical over 10 bases. The V gene's germline CDR1 is GTSNPN and CDR2 SVGIG (reference sequence). J gave up 5 bases and V 2 bases, and 6 bases lay outside the gene matches. The CDR3 length is 15 residues. The chain's CDR3 is CAWSPTSGHNNEQFF. CDR3 in DNA: TGTGCCTGGAGTCCGACTAGCGGGCACAACAATGAGCAGTTCTTC.

J is TRBJ2-7 and V is TRBV2; 10 bases agree with TRBD2. J was trimmed by 6 bases and V by 4 bases; bases with no gene match: 6. The CDR3 has 14 amino acids. Per the germline V gene, CDR1 is SNHLY and CDR2 is FYNNEI. CDR3 sequence (DNA): TGTGCCAGCAGTGGGGCTAGCGGGAGAGGCGAGCAGTACTTC. Residues: CASSGASGRGEQYF. Supplemented by reference TRBV2 and TRBJ2-7, the full variable domain reads EPEVTQTPSHQVTQMGQEVILRCVPISNHLYFYWYRQILGQKVEFLVSFYNNEISEKSEIFDDQFSVERPDGSNFTLKIRSTKLEDSAMYFCASSGASGRGEQYFGPGTRLTVT.

V and J are TRBV19 and TRBJ2-2; 11 nucleotides align to TRBD1. CDR1 and CDR2 (germline): LNHDA, SQIVND (reference sequence). The CDR3 runs to 16 residues. Trimming took 6 bases from V and 6 from J; bases not matched to a gene: 9. DNA of the CDR3: TGTGCCAGTAGACCCCGGGACAGGGGGGTGGCCGGGGAGCTGTTTTTT. It codes for CASRPRDRGVAGELFF. Full variable domain (missing parts from reference TRBV19 and TRBJ2-2): DGGITQSPKYLFRKEGQNVTLSCEQNLNHDAMYWYRQDPGQGLRLIYYSQIVNDFQKGDIAEGYSVSREKKESFPLTVTSAQKNPTAFYLCASRPRDRGVAGELFFGEGSRLTVL.

This sequence joins TRBV5-4 and TRBJ2-7; 7 nucleotides line up with TRBD2. CDR1 SGHNT and CDR2 YYREEE come from the germline V gene (reference sequence). This CDR3 contains 14 residues. With V trimmed by 4 bases and J by 2 bases, 6 bases remained unmatched. The CDR3 is CASSATGTTYEQYF. Written as DNA, the CDR3 is TGTGCCAGCAGCGCCACCGGGACTACCTACGAGCAGTACTTC.

This clone was seen a handful of times. The V and J genes are TRBV29-1 and TRBJ1-4; D uncertain. This CDR3 is built from 14 residues. Germline-derived CDR1 and CDR2 are SQVTM and ANQGSEA. V dropped 7 bases and J dropped 8 bases, with 20 bases sitting between them. The DNA of the CDR3 is TGCAGCGCGTACAAGGGTCGGGGAGGGGAAAAACTGTTTTTT. Protein: CSAYKGRGGEKLFF.

The CDR3 sequence: CASSQATPIANEQFF. In DNA, the CDR3 is TGTGCCAGCAGCCAAGCCACCCCGATAGCCAATGAGCAGTTCTTC. This rearrangement joins TRBV4-2 to TRBJ2-1; D gene ambiguous. The V gene lost 1 base and the J gene lost 6 bases, with 13 bases spanning the gap. Looked up from germline, CDR1 is LGHNA and CDR2 is YNFKEQ. CDR3 size: 15 residues.

This chain uses TRBV3-1 (or the pseudogene TRBV3-2) with TRBJ2-3; D is perhaps TRBD2 (6 bases). Trimming took 5 bases from V and 0 from J, leaving 15 bases between them. Looked up from germline, CDR1 is LGHDT and CDR2 is YNNKEL (reference sequence). The CDR3 has 16 residues. As DNA, the CDR3 is TGTGCCAGCAGCAACAGAGGAGGGGTGAGCACAGATACGCAGTATTTT. Its protein product is CASSNRGGVSTDTQYF.

J is TRBJ1-1 and V is TRBV7-2; 7 bases align to TRBD1. The ends lost 3 bases at V and 5 bases at J; junction bases unmatched: 18. Germline CDR1 SGHTA, CDR2 FQGNSA. The CDR3 consists of 18 residues. In DNA form, the CDR3 reads TGTGCCAGCAGCTTTAATGTTGGCAGGGGGAAGACAGTGACTGAAGCTTTCTTT. As protein: CASSFNVGRGKTVTEAFF. The complete variable domain, with remaining parts taken from reference TRBV7-2 and TRBJ1-1, reads GAGVSQSPSNKVTEKGKDVELRCDPISGHTALYWYRQSLGQGLEFLIYFQGNSAPDKSGLPSDRFSAERTGGSVSTLTIQRTQQEDSAVYLCASSFNVGRGKTVTEAFFGQGTRLTVV.

This clone was found a few times. CDR3 sequence reads: CASREGTEAFF. In nucleotides, the CDR3 is TGCGCCAGTCGGGAGGGCACTGAAGCTTTCTTT. The chain couples TRBV5-1 to TRBJ1-1; D remains unclear. The CDR3 is 11 amino acids. The germline V gene encodes CDR1 SGHRS and CDR2 YFSETQ. V was clipped by 8 bases and J by 4 bases, with 9 bases between them.

This clone was seen a handful of times. V and J are TRBV19 and TRBJ1-5; maybe TRBD1 (6 bases). Germline CDR1 reads LNHDA; CDR2 reads SQIVND (reference sequence). V lost 5 bases, J lost 6 bases, and 17 bases lay in between. The CDR3 spans 15 residues. The CDR3 nucleotides are TGTGCCAGTAGTCCCGCCGGGACAAATTTTCAGCCCCAGCATTTT. As protein: CASSPAGTNFQPQHF.

The chain employs TRBV29-1 and TRBJ1-4, with D maybe TRBD1 (5 bases). The germline gives CDR1 SQVTM, CDR2 ANQGSEA. There are 12 residues in the CDR3. V was shortened by 6 bases and J by 5 bases, with 10 bases between the two germline ends. This CDR3 reads CSVRGGNEKLFF. The CDR3 DNA reads TGCAGCGTCCGGGGGGGGAATGAAAAACTGTTTTTT.

This chain links TRBV3-1 (or the pseudogene TRBV3-2) with TRBJ2-1; tentatively, D is TRBD2 (5 bases). Germline V lookup: CDR1 LGHDT, CDR2 YNNKEL (reference sequence). CDR3 length equals 13 residues. V was shortened by 4 bases and J by 6 bases, with 10 bases between the two germline ends. CDR3 amino acids: CASSRETGNEQFF. CDR3 DNA: TGTGCCAGCAGCCGGGAGACTGGCAATGAGCAGTTCTTC.

The rearrangement links TRBV21-1 to TRBJ1-6. TRBV21-1 is a documented pseudogene. This CDR3 region has 12 residues. The CDR3 reads CASSQTESPLHF. The CDR3 region has the DNA TGTGCCAGCAGTCAAACGGAGTCACCCCTCCACTTT.

The chain has TRBV2 and TRBJ2-2; 7 bases are a match to TRBD1. Germline lookup yields CDR1 SNHLY and CDR2 FYNNEI. Trimming at V came to 9 bases and at J to 5 bases, leaving 12 bases not matched to a gene. The CDR3 is 15 residues long. CDR3 sequence reads: CASHLWDRKTGELFF. The CDR3 DNA reads TGTGCCAGTCACCTGTGGGACAGAAAAACCGGGGAGCTGTTTTTT.

J is TRBJ1-2 and V is TRBV10-3; TRBD1 matches 7 bases. Germline V gene data show CDR1 as ENHRY and CDR2 as SYGVKD. This CDR3 region has 13 residues. The V and J ends lost 7 bases and 7 bases, in that order; junction bases with no gene match: 9. CDR3 amino acids: CAITLGGTAGYTF. For the CDR3, the DNA is TGTGCCATCACTCTAGGGGGGACAGCTGGCTACACCTTC.

The chain uses TRBV7-9 and TRBJ1-2, with 7 bases that match TRBD1. The CDR3 spans 15 residues. Germline values: CDR1 SEHNR, CDR2 FQNEAQ (reference sequence). V lost 2 bases, J lost 4 bases, and 7 bases stayed unmatched. The CDR3 region has the DNA TGTGCCAGCAGCTTATTCGAGGGGGCGCCCTATGGCTACACCTTC. As protein: CASSLFEGAPYGYTF.

The chain combines TRBV6-1 with TRBJ1-1, with D maybe TRBD1 (5 bases). The V gene lost 6 bases and the J gene lost 1 base, with 12 bases spanning the gap. Germline V lookup: CDR1 MNHNS, CDR2 SASEGT. This CDR3 is 14 amino acids long. CDR3 region: CASRKDTGNTEAFF. As DNA, the CDR3 is TGTGCCAGCAGAAAGGACACGGGGAACACTGAAGCTTTCTTT.

This chain joins TRBV7-2 and TRBJ2-7, with D possibly matching TRBD2 (7 bases). V dropped 1 base and J dropped 5 bases, with 12 bases sitting between them. The germline V gene encodes CDR1 SGHTA and CDR2 FQGNSA. The length of the CDR3 is 14 residues. This chain's CDR3 is CASSLVGGAHEQYF. CDR3 nucleotides: TGTGCCAGCAGCTTAGTAGGGGGGGCCCACGAGCAGTACTTC.

The rearrangement uses TRBV28 and TRBJ2-3; D ambiguous. Germline loops: CDR1 MDHEN, CDR2 SYDVKM. The CDR3 length is 12 residues. V lost 8 bases to trimming and J lost 12 bases, with 18 bases between them. CDR3 amino acids: CASSRTVTSQYF. CDR3 nucleotides: TGTGCCAGCTCCAGAACAGTCACGAGTCAGTATTTT.

The V call is TRBV7-3, the J call TRBJ2-1, with 12 bases that match TRBD2. Trimming took 5 bases from V and 7 from J; bases not matched to a gene: 3. This CDR3 region has 14 residues. The germline V gene encodes CDR1 SGHTA and CDR2 FQGTGA. CDR3 sequence reads: CASSPLAGGNEQFF. In DNA form, the CDR3 reads TGTGCCAGCAGCCCTCTAGCGGGGGGGAATGAGCAGTTCTTC.